The 22 T cell receptor beta chains below come from one sample, sequenced in a study of cytomegalovirus exposure and HLA in healthy donors. The PCR ran on 60 Vbeta and 13 Jbeta primers. TCRdb's copy holds only in-frame clones and misses some; the assay was immunoSEQ multiplex PCR. The data contain some 150,000 clones, about 72% of them singletons. The source material was PBMCs. Receptors originate from a man aged 40-50 years in good health and CMV-seronegative.

V usage is TRBV5-1 and J usage is TRBJ2-3, with 7 bases identical to TRBD2. V gave up 2 bases and J gave up 3 bases; unmatched junction bases: 6. This CDR3 comprises 15 residues. Germline V gene lookup returns CDR1 SGHRS and CDR2 YFSETQ. For the CDR3, the DNA is TGCGCCAGCAGCTTAAAAGCGGGGAAAACAGATACGCAGTATTTT. The encoded protein is CASSLKAGKTDTQYF. Full variable domain (rest looked up from reference TRBV5-1 and TRBJ2-3): KAGVTQTPRYLIKTRGQQVTLSCSPISGHRSVSWYQQTPGQGLQFLFEYFSETQRNKGNFPGRFSGRQFSNSRSEMNVSTLELGDSALYLCASSLKAGKTDTQYFGPGTRLTVL.

The rearrangement joins TRBV19 to TRBJ1-1, with a tentative D call TRBD1 (5 bases). Per germline, CDR1 LNHDA and CDR2 SQIVND (reference sequence). Trimming took off 5 bases at V and 5 bases at J, with 12 bases between the two ends. There are 13 residues in the CDR3. CDR3 residues: CASSWGSFTEAFF. CDR3 nucleotides: TGTGCCAGTAGTTGGGGCTCTTTTACTGAAGCTTTCTTT.

CDR3 loop: CAWSEGGFEQYF. The CDR3 DNA follows: TGTGCCTGGAGTGAGGGAGGGTTCGAGCAGTACTTC. The rearrangement uses TRBV30 and TRBJ2-7; the match to TRBD2 covers 7 bases. The trim removed 1 base at V and 6 bases at J, leaving 3 bases unmatched. The CDR3 spans 12 residues. Germline values: CDR1 GTSNPN, CDR2 SVGIG (reference sequence).

This clone came up once. V usage is TRBV19 and J usage is TRBJ2-3; maybe TRBD1 (6 bases). CDR1 and CDR2 (germline): LNHDA, SQIVND (reference sequence). The CDR3 runs to 13 residues. V lost 3 bases, J lost 3 bases, and 7 bases lay in between. CDR3 nucleotide sequence: TGTGCCAGTAGTATGCAGGGGACAGATACGCAGTATTTT. Protein sequence: CASSMQGTDTQYF.

J is TRBJ2-5 and V is TRBV5-5; TRBD1 aligns across 7 bases. Germline V gene sequence: CDR1 SGHKS, CDR2 YYEKEE (reference sequence). This CDR3 region has 15 residues. V shed 2 bases, J shed 3 bases, and the junction held 7 bases outside the gene matches. CDR3 protein: CASSFSGGTEETQYF. The CDR3 DNA reads TGTGCCAGCAGCTTTTCCGGTGGGACAGAAGAGACCCAGTACTTC.

The CDR3: CAISESSGINTEAFF. As DNA, the CDR3 is TGTGCCATCAGTGAGTCTTCGGGGATAAACACTGAAGCTTTCTTT. The chain recombines TRBV10-3 with TRBJ1-1; D unresolved. Trimming pared 0 bases from V and 2 bases from J, leaving 10 bases between. Germline lookup yields CDR1 ENHRY and CDR2 SYGVKD. The length of the CDR3 is 15 residues.

The genes are TRBV2 and TRBJ2-7; TRBD1 agrees at 9 bases. There are 14 residues in the CDR3. CDR1 is SNHLY, CDR2 FYNNEI, per germline. J lost 2 bases, V lost 6 bases, and 5 bases had no gene match. This chain's CDR3 is CASSQGTGTYEQYF. The CDR3 DNA is TGTGCCAGCAGCCAAGGGACAGGGACCTACGAGCAGTACTTC.

This rearrangement joins TRBV9 to TRBJ2-2, with TRBD1 identical over 9 bases. The ends lost 3 bases at V and 4 bases at J; junction bases unmatched: 4. In germline, CDR1 is SGDLS, CDR2 YYNGEE. There are 15 residues in the CDR3. The CDR3 protein is CASSARQGGTGELFF. The CDR3 DNA is TGTGCCAGCAGCGCGCGACAGGGGGGCACCGGGGAGCTGTTTTTT. The variable domain in full, completed from reference TRBV9 and TRBJ2-2, reads DSGVTQTPKHLITATGQRVTLRCSPRSGDLSVYWYQQSLDQGLQFLIQYYNGEERAKGNILERFSAQQFPDLHSELNLSSLELGDSALYFCASSARQGGTGELFFGEGSRLTVL.

The chain couples TRBV4-1 to TRBJ2-7; 8 bases are shared with TRBD1. The V gene end was trimmed by 1 base and the J gene end by 5 bases; junction bases not matched to a gene: 1. Per germline, CDR1 MGHRA and CDR2 YSYEKL. CDR3 length: 13 residues. CDR3 amino acids: CASSQAGGNEQYF. The CDR3 DNA reads TGCGCCAGCAGCCAAGCAGGGGGCAACGAGCAGTACTTC.

The J gene is TRBJ2-7, the V gene TRBV13; D is possibly TRBD1 (6 bases). The germline gives CDR1 PRHDT, CDR2 FYEKMQ (reference sequence). Between the trimmed V and J ends, which lost 0 bases and 2 bases, there was a span of 11 bases. This CDR3 is built from 15 residues. The CDR3 nucleotides read TGTGCCAGCAGCTTAGGGGACAGCTTAACCTACGAGCAGTACTTC. Its translation is CASSLGDSLTYEQYF.

In its sample, this clone was seen once. The CDR3 bases are TGCGCCAGCGGTTGGGGCCCGACCACCGGGGAGCTGTTTTTT. It translates to CASGWGPTTGELFF. This chain uses TRBV10-2 with TRBJ2-2; possible D gene TRBD1, 5 bases. CDR1 and CDR2 (germline): WSHSY, SAAADI. This CDR3 is 14 amino acids long. V lost 8 bases to trimming and J lost 4 bases, with 14 bases between them.

This chain joins TRBV4-1 and TRBJ2-1, with 7 positions matching TRBD2. Per the germline V gene, CDR1 is MGHRA and CDR2 is YSYEKL. The CDR3 totals 13 residues. Unmatched junction bases numbered 7, after V lost 6 bases and J lost 8 bases. DNA for the CDR3: TGCGCCAGCAGTAAAAGGGAGGGCTATGAGCAGTTCTTC. Protein product: CASSKREGYEQFF.

The chain carries TRBV7-9 and TRBJ2-7; 15 positions match TRBD2. Germline loops: CDR1 SEHNR, CDR2 FQNEAQ (reference sequence). This CDR3 comprises 16 residues. V shed 5 bases, J shed 6 bases, and the junction held 8 bases outside the gene matches. The CDR3 reads CASSRGRGLAGGEQYF. DNA for the CDR3: TGTGCCAGCAGCCGGGGGCGGGGACTAGCGGGGGGCGAGCAGTACTTC.

This rearrangement joins TRBV25-1 to TRBJ1-1, with 7 bases matching TRBD1. The V and J ends lost 6 bases and 2 bases, in that order; junction bases with no gene match: 6. The CDR3 contains 14 residues. Per germline, CDR1 MGHDK and CDR2 SYGVNS. CDR3 DNA sequence: TGTGCCAGCAGACTCAGGGGGGCCAACACTGAAGCTTTCTTT. As protein: CASRLRGANTEAFF.

This chain joins TRBV30 and TRBJ2-1; D uncertain. V was cut by 4 bases and J by 5 bases, with 9 bases left in between. The CDR3 is 12 residues long. Per germline, CDR1 GTSNPN and CDR2 SVGIG (reference sequence). The CDR3 spells CAWKLADNEQFF. CDR3 DNA sequence: TGTGCCTGGAAGTTGGCGGACAATGAGCAGTTCTTC. Filled out from reference TRBV30 and TRBJ2-1, the complete variable domain reads SQTIHQWPATLVQPVGSPLSLECTVEGTSNPNLYWYRQAAGRGLQLLFYSVGIGQISSEVPQNLSASRPQDRQFILSSKKLLLSDSGFYLCAWKLADNEQFFGPGTRLTVL.

The rearrangement joins TRBV30 to TRBJ1-5; TRBD1 matches 9 bases. The CDR3 sequence is 15 residues long. Unmatched junction bases numbered 10, after V lost 4 bases and J lost 6 bases. The germline CDR1 and CDR2 sequences are GTSNPN and SVGIG (reference sequence). This CDR3 is CAWTTGTGSGQPQHF. The CDR3, as DNA: TGTGCCTGGACTACTGGGACAGGGAGCGGTCAGCCCCAGCATTTT.

This clone was detected only once. The chain joins TRBV6-1 to TRBJ2-7, with D hard to call. The length of the CDR3 is 13 residues. V lost 4 bases and J lost 1, with 8 bases in between. Looked up from germline, CDR1 is MNHNS and CDR2 is SASEGT. The chain's CDR3 is CASSVRRSYEQYF. The CDR3 DNA follows: TGTGCCAGCAGTGTCCGGAGATCCTACGAGCAGTACTTC.

This clone was seen once. This chain uses TRBV29-1 with TRBJ1-1; 9 bases align to TRBD1. The V gene end was trimmed by 6 bases and the J gene end by 1 base; junction bases not matched to a gene: 6. This CDR3 contains 14 residues. Germline V gives CDR1 SQVTM, CDR2 ANQGSEA. The CDR3, as DNA: TGCAGCGTCCCGGTACAGGGGGCGAACACTGAAGCTTTCTTT. It is translated as CSVPVQGANTEAFF.

The chain has TRBV4-2 and TRBJ2-7, with 11 bases matching TRBD2. The V gene's germline CDR1 is LGHNA and CDR2 YNFKEQ. This CDR3 region has 18 residues. Losses at the gene ends were 0 bases for V and 6 bases for J; bases not matched to a gene: 13. Here the CDR3 reads CASSQERGLAGGLGEQYF. Here the CDR3 DNA reads TGTGCCAGCAGCCAAGAAAGAGGGCTAGCGGGGGGCCTGGGCGAGCAGTACTTC.

The J gene is TRBJ2-1, the V gene TRBV2; perhaps TRBD1 as D (5 bases). V lost 4 bases, J lost 10 bases, and 14 bases lay in between. The CDR3 covers 13 residues. CDR1 and CDR2 from the germline V gene are SNHLY and FYNNEI. DNA for the CDR3: TGTGCCAGCAGTGGCGGACAAGCATGGGAGCAGTTCTTC. It codes for CASSGGQAWEQFF. Full variable domain (rest looked up from reference TRBV2 and TRBJ2-1): EPEVTQTPSHQVTQMGQEVILRCVPISNHLYFYWYRQILGQKVEFLVSFYNNEISEKSEIFDDQFSVERPDGSNFTLKIRSTKLEDSAMYFCASSGGQAWEQFFGPGTRLTVL.

The J gene is TRBJ2-3, the V gene TRBV25-1; D remains unclear. V lost 1 base and J 0 bases, leaving 5 bases between the germline ends. The CDR3 sequence is 14 residues long. Germline lookup yields CDR1 MGHDK and CDR2 SYGVNS. CDR3 in amino acids: CASSELLSTDTQYF. Written as DNA, the CDR3 is TGTGCCAGCAGTGAATTATTGAGCACAGATACGCAGTATTTT.

The chain employs TRBV9 and TRBJ1-4; 7 nucleotides align to TRBD1. The CDR3 contains 16 residues. Trimming at V came to 4 bases and at J to 0 bases, leaving 6 bases not matched to a gene. Germline V gene data show CDR1 as SGDLS and CDR2 as YYNGEE. Here the CDR3 DNA reads TGTGCCAGCAGCTCAGGACAGGCTGCAACTAATGAAAAACTGTTTTTT. Its translation is CASSSGQAATNEKLFF.